This TCR beta chain was captured by sequencing in a study of CD8 T cells in Susac syndrome. Germline V gene lookup returns CDR1 SGHDN and CDR2 FVKESK. V was clipped by 6 bases and J by 3 bases, with 13 bases between them. This CDR3 spans 14 amino acids. It was with random hexamers that roughly 0.5 to 1 ug RNA was reverse transcribed. TCRdb ran MiXCR on the immunoSEQ multiplex PCR reads and lists one entry per CDR3 protein. The table includes approximately 170,000 distinct CDR3 sequences, 93% detected once. Healthy donors formed controls matched for age and sex. This chain links TRBV14 with TRBJ2-3; D may correspond to TRBD1 or TRBD2 (7 bases each). The sequence was collected from a human donor in good health. Sequencing was performed on CD4+ T cells from PBMCs. Here the CDR3 reads CASSRRGGTDTQYF. The DNA for the CDR3 is TGTGCCAGCAGTCGCAGGGGGGGAACAGATACGCAGTATTTT.